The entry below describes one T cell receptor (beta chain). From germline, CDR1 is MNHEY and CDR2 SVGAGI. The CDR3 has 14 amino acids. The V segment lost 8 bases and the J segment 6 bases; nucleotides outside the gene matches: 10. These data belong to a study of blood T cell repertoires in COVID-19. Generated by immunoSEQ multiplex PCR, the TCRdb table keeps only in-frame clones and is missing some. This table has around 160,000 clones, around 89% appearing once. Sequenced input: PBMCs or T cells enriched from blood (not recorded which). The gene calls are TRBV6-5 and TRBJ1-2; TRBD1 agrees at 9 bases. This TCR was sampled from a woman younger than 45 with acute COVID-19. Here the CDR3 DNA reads TGTGCCAGCCGGGAACAGGGGGCGCATGATGGCTACACCTTC. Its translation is CASREQGAHDGYTF.